One T cell receptor beta chain is described in this entry. The antigen is undetermined. After constant-region reverse-primer amplification, full-length variable regions underwent semi-nested PCR with Nested Universal Primer A. Each CDR3 protein gets one entry after TCRdb re-called the 5' RACE reads with MiXCR. The data show about 42,000 distinct CDR3 sequences, with roughly 21% seen just once and around 4% held by the top ten. Treg sorting used a CD4+CD25+CD127-/low gate. Study conclusions and caveats: Whole repertoires were not studied in the larger cohort, only one V-J beta rearrangement. Tumor memory CD4+ T cell TCR gene usage was found to cluster with blood and lymph node memory CD4+ cells and with lymph node naive CD4+ cells. Tumor-infiltrating Treg TCR alpha and beta sequences overlapped most with tumor naive CD4+ T cells, then blood naive.

Germline V gene lookup returns CDR1 DFQATT and CDR2 SNEGSKA (reference sequence). Trimming cost V 0 bases and J 1 base, with 15 bases left between them. This CDR3 spans 17 amino acids. The sequence was collected from a female donor with breast cancer. The rearrangement links TRBV20-1 to TRBJ2-2; D might be TRBD1 (6 bases). The sequencing sample was made of Tregs sorted from blood. CDR3 coding DNA: TGCAGTGCTAGAGATCCCCGACAGGTCCTGAACACCGGGGAGCTGTTTTTT. The encoded protein is CSARDPRQVLNTGELFF.